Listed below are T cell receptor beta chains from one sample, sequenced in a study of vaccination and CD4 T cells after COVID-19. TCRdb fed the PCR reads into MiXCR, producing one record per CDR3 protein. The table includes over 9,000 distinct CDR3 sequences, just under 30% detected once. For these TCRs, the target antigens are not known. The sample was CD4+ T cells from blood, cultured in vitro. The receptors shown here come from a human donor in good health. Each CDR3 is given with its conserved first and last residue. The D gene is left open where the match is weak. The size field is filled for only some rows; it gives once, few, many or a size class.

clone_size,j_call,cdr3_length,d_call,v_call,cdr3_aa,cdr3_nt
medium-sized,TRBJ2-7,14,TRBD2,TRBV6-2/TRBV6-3,CASSYGTSAYEQYF,TGTGCCAGCAGTTACGGGACTAGCGCCTACGAGCAGTACTTC
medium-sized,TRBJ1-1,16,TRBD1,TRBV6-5,CASSYRTGGGNTEAFF,TGTGCCAGCAGTTACAGGACAGGGGGAGGGAACACTGAAGCTTTCTTT
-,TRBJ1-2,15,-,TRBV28,CASSLYGKTSYGYTF,TGTGCCAGCAGTTTATACGGCAAAACTAGCTATGGCTACACCTTC
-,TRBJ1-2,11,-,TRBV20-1,CSALIVGGYTF,TGCAGTGCTCTAATAGTAGGAGGCTACACCTTC
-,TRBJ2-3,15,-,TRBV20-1,CSASLRASNVDTQYF,TGCAGTGCCAGCTTGAGGGCTAGTAATGTAGATACGCAGTATTTT
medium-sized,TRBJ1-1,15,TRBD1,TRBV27,CASSSGTGYRTEAFF,TGTGCCAGCAGTTCCGGGACAGGGTATCGCACTGAAGCTTTCTTT
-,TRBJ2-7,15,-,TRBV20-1,CSARQIPGKSYEQYF,TGCAGTGCTAGGCAAATTCCAGGGAAATCCTACGAGCAGTACTTC
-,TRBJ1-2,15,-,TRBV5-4,CASSLGRAEDYGYTF,TGTGCCAGCAGCTTGGGGCGAGCCGAGGACTATGGCTACACCTTC
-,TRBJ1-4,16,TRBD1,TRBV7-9,CASSIGQGAFNEKLFF,TGTGCCAGCAGCATCGGACAGGGGGCTTTTAATGAAAAACTGTTTTTT
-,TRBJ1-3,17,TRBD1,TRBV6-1,CASSPPRQGAFGNTIYF,TGTGCCAGCAGCCCCCCCAGACAGGGAGCATTTGGAAACACCATATATTTT
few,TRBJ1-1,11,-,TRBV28,CASSMNTEAFF,TGTGCCAGCAGCATGAACACTGAAGCTTTCTTT
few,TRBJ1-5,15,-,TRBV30,CAWSIGQYSNQPQHF,TGTGCCTGGAGTATAGGACAGTATAGCAATCAGCCCCAGCATTTT
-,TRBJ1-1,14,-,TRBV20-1,CSASRGLPDAEAFF,TGCAGTGCTAGTCGGGGACTCCCGGACGCTGAAGCTTTCTTT
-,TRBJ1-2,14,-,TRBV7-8,CASSLPGVNYGYTF,TGTGCCAGCAGTCTCCCGGGAGTAAACTATGGCTACACCTTC
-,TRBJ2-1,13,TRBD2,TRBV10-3,CAVGTSGHNEQFF,TGTGCCGTTGGGACTAGCGGACACAATGAGCAGTTCTTC
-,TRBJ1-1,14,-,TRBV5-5,CASSLDRVSTEAFF,TGTGCCAGCAGCTTGGACAGGGTTTCTACTGAAGCTTTCTTT
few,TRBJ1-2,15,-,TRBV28,CASSSPPGRDYGYTF,TGTGCCAGCAGTTCCCCACCGGGCAGGGACTATGGCTACACCTTC
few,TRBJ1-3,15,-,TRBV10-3,CATRSGVNPGNTIYF,TGTGCCACCCGATCAGGGGTTAATCCTGGAAACACCATATATTTT
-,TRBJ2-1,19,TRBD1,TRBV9,CASSEGTGGLGSGYNEQFF,TGTGCCAGCAGCGAAGGGACAGGGGGACTAGGATCGGGGTACAATGAGCAGTTCTTC
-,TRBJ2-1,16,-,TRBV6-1,CASGWGETMTHNEQFF,TGTGCCAGCGGGTGGGGGGAGACTATGACTCACAATGAGCAGTTCTTC
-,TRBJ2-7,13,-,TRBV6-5,CASSWNRVHEQYF,TGTGCCAGCAGTTGGAACAGGGTCCACGAGCAGTACTTC
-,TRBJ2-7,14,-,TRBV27,CASSSGPPRNEQYF,TGTGCCAGCAGTTCCGGGCCCCCGAGGAACGAGCAGTACTTC
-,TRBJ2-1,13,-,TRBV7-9,CVSDRGSYNEQFF,TGTGTCAGCGACAGAGGGTCATACAATGAGCAGTTCTTC
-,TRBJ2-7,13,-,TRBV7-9,CASSIPQAYEQYF,TGTGCCAGCAGCATCCCCCAGGCTTACGAGCAGTACTTC